Below are 18 T cell receptor beta chains sequenced from a single sample in a study of regulatory T cells in long-lasting Graves disease. The TCR beta library used iRepertoire HTBI primers with Arm-PCR amplification of CDR3. TCRdb processed the multiplex PCR reads anew with MiXCR; each CDR3 protein has one entry. The data hold about 520,000 distinct CDR3 sequences, with around 12% observed a single time. Sample time point: newly diagnosed GD, antithyroid drugs for less than 3 months. PBMC RNA was the source of the TCR library. Another study also made use of these data, one on T cells in Graves' hyperthyroidism and ophthalmopathy.

Sequenced material: peripheral blood mononuclear cells (PBMCs), taken at new diagnosis, from a patient treated with antithyroid drugs. These receptor sequences come from a woman in her twenties or thirties with Graves disease.

The table lists this clonotype with many counts. This sequence joins TRBV24-1 and TRBJ2-1; D is unclear. Trimming took 2 bases from V and 0 from J, leaving 10 bases between them. CDR3 length equals 16 residues. Germline V gives CDR1 KGHDR, CDR2 SFDVKD. The DNA of the CDR3 is TGTGCCACCAGTGATTCGACCGCAAACTCCTACAATGAGCAGTTCTTC. It codes for CATSDSTANSYNEQFF.

This clonotype has ten or more counts. The gene calls are TRBV5-1 and TRBJ2-1; D not certain. The germline gives CDR1 SGHRS, CDR2 YFSETQ. The ends were cut back, 0 bases at V and 7 bases at J, with 14 bases in the middle. This CDR3 is built from 15 residues. CDR3 DNA: TGCGCCAGCAGCTTGGGGGGTTGGGGTCAAAATGAGCAGTTCTTC. The encoded protein is CASSLGGWGQNEQFF.

The V and J genes are TRBV20-1 and TRBJ2-5; perhaps TRBD2 as D (5 bases). Looked up from germline, CDR1 is DFQATT and CDR2 is SNEGSKA (reference sequence). The CDR3 runs to 17 residues. V was pared by 1 base and J by 5 bases, with 23 bases between. In DNA form, the CDR3 reads TGCAGTGCTAGAGTAGCTGGGAGTAGCCAAAAATGGGAGACCCAGTACTTC. Its protein product is CSARVAGSSQKWETQYF.

This clonotype turned up a few times. A read error may be the cause here, since a much bigger clone is one base away. The chain links TRBV28 to TRBJ1-1; no firm D call. The CDR3 length is 11 residues. V lost 7 bases to trimming and J lost 1 base, with 4 bases between them. CDR1 and CDR2 from the germline V gene are MDHEN and SYDVKM. The CDR3 sequence is CASIANTEAFF. The CDR3 bases are TGTGCCAGCATTGCGAACACTGAAGCTTTCTTT.

This clonotype was observed many times. This chain links TRBV7-2 with TRBJ2-7; D is unresolved. V lost 2 bases and J lost 6, with 14 bases in between. CDR1 is SGHTA, CDR2 FQGNSA, per germline. The CDR3 is made up of 14 amino acids. Here the CDR3 DNA reads TGTGCCAGCAGCTTAAGCATTCAAAGCTCCGAGCAGTACTTC. Translation gives CASSLSIQSSEQYF.

The genes are TRBV28 and TRBJ1-4; no clear D. V lost 6 bases and J 7 bases, leaving 12 bases between the germline ends. The CDR3 totals 13 residues. Germline V gene sequence: CDR1 MDHEN, CDR2 SYDVKM. CDR3: CASRRRVGEKLFF. CDR3 DNA sequence: TGTGCCAGCAGGCGGAGGGTAGGTGAAAAACTGTTTTTT.

In this sample, this clonotype turned up many times. DNA for the CDR3: TGTGCCAGCAGTGCCTCGCCTCATTTTACGCTGAACTTTCAGTACTTC. This codes for CASSASPHFTLNFQYF. The chain has TRBV28 and TRBJ2-4; D is unresolved. The CDR3 has 16 residues. CDR1 is MDHEN and CDR2 is SYDVKM in the germline V gene. Trimming left V 5 bases short and J 11 bases short, with 25 bases between. The whole variable domain, remainder taken from reference TRBV28 and TRBJ2-4, is DVKVTQSSRYLVKRTGEKVFLECVQDMDHENMFWYRQDPGLGLRLIYFSYDVKMKEKGDIPEGYSVSREKKERFSLILESASTNQTSMYLCASSASPHFTLNFQYFGAGTRLSVL.

This clonotype was recorded at least ten times. The gene calls are TRBV10-2 and TRBJ1-5; TRBD1 matches 10 bases. This CDR3 contains 13 residues. In germline, CDR1 is WSHSY, CDR2 SAAADI. V was clipped by 6 bases and J by 7 bases; unmatched bases: 3. This CDR3 reads CASSGDRGQPQHF. CDR3 sequence (DNA): TGCGCCAGCAGCGGGGACAGGGGACAGCCCCAGCATTTT.

This clonotype was observed many times. In nucleotides, the CDR3 is TGTGCCAGCAGTTTATCGCGGGGAGCACAGGCCAATCAGCCCCAGCATTTT. Translating gives CASSLSRGAQANQPQHF. The V and J genes are TRBV27 and TRBJ1-5; possible D gene TRBD1, 5 bases. Germline CDR1 reads MNHEY; CDR2 reads SMNVEV (reference sequence). The CDR3 has 17 residues. V was cut by 0 bases and J by 3 bases, with 15 bases left in between.

This rearrangement joins TRBV9 to TRBJ2-7; D tentatively fits TRBD1 or TRBD2 (5 bases each). The V gene's germline CDR1 is SGDLS and CDR2 YYNGEE. This CDR3 is 13 amino acids long. V lost 3 bases to trimming and J lost 6 bases, with 13 bases between them. The CDR3 bases are TGTGCCAGCAGCGAGGGACCTTTTCTCGAGCAGTACTTC. The encoded protein is CASSEGPFLEQYF.

This clonotype turned up a few times. This rearrangement joins TRBV3-1 to TRBJ2-1; D may be TRBD2 (6 bases). This CDR3 comprises 16 residues. The germline V gene encodes CDR1 LGHDT and CDR2 YNNKEL (reference sequence). V was trimmed by 0 bases and J by 7 bases, leaving 16 bases between them. CDR3 region: CASSQDNGGSINEQFF. The CDR3 coding sequence is TGTGCCAGCAGCCAAGATAATGGGGGGAGTATAAATGAGCAGTTCTTC.

In its sample, this clonotype was seen many times. The CDR3 region is CASSQGLAGDYEQYF. CDR3 nucleotide sequence: TGTGCCAGCAGTCAGGGACTAGCGGGAGATTACGAGCAGTACTTC. This chain connects TRBV6-1 to TRBJ2-7, with 14 nucleotides matching TRBD2. Germline CDR1 is MNHNS and CDR2 is SASEGT. V was pared by 5 bases and J by 4 bases, with 4 bases of the junction left unmatched. The CDR3 spans 15 residues.

This clonotype turned up a few times. V usage is TRBV14 and J usage is TRBJ2-7; a possible D gene is TRBD1 (5 bases). V was pared by 6 bases and J by 2 bases, with 14 bases between. The CDR3 length is 14 residues. Germline CDR1 and CDR2: SGHDN and FVKESK. Written as DNA, the CDR3 is TGTGCCAGCAGTTGGGGCCCCGGGCCCTACGAGCAGTACTTC. Amino acid sequence: CASSWGPGPYEQYF.

In its sample, this clonotype was seen many times. The J gene is TRBJ2-1, the V gene TRBV11-3; 7 bases line up with TRBD2. From germline, CDR1 is SGHNT and CDR2 YENEEA. The CDR3 covers 17 residues. Trimming cost V 5 bases and J 7 bases; bases outside gene matches: 17. The CDR3 reads CASSNPFKGGSHNEQFF. The CDR3, as DNA: TGTGCCAGCAGCAACCCCTTTAAGGGCGGGAGTCATAATGAGCAGTTCTTC.

This chain uses TRBV20-1 with TRBJ2-2; D remains ambiguous. Germline CDR1 DFQATT, CDR2 SNEGSKA (reference sequence). V dropped 0 bases and J dropped 7 bases, with 9 bases sitting between them. This CDR3 has 13 residues. CDR3 DNA: TGCAGTGCTAGAGATCCAGATAGCGGGGAGCTGTTTTTT. Translating gives CSARDPDSGELFF.

The chain uses TRBV4-3 and TRBJ1-1, with D unresolved. The CDR3 length is 16 residues. The V end lost 0 bases, the J end lost 0 bases, and 11 bases lay between the germline ends. The germline V gene encodes CDR1 LGHNA and CDR2 YSLEER. The CDR3 reads CASSQDFRTVNTEAFF. In DNA, the CDR3 is TGCGCCAGCAGCCAAGATTTTAGGACTGTGAACACTGAAGCTTTCTTT.

This clonotype has ten or more counts. The rearrangement uses TRBV20-1 and TRBJ2-5, with 7 bases aligning to TRBD2. This CDR3 has 14 amino acids. V trimming: 5 bases; J trimming: 7 bases; junction bases outside the gene matches: 13. Germline-derived CDR1 and CDR2 are DFQATT and SNEGSKA (reference sequence). CDR3 DNA sequence: TGCAGTGCTCTACGGACTGGGGAGGGAGGGACCCAGTACTTC. Translated, it gives CSALRTGEGGTQYF.

About this clonotype: This clone may be a read error of a much larger clone one base away. The V gene is TRBV5-5, the J gene TRBJ2-7; no definite D call. CDR3 size: 17 residues. Germline V gene lookup returns CDR1 SGHKS and CDR2 YYEKEE (reference sequence). The CDR3 nucleotides read TGCGCCAGCAGCTTGGCCATTTCTGGCGGAGCTTACAATGAGCAGTACTTC. Protein: CASSLAISGGAYNEQYF.